The 26 T cell receptor beta chains below all came from one sample that was sequenced in a study of blood T cells in healthy people across ages. Primed by a sample-barcoded 5' primer and a J-beta primer mix, a second PCR proceeded for 7 to 11 cycles. TCRdb independently ran MiXCR on the 5' RACE reads; one entry per CDR3 protein. The table has some 1.7 million distinct CDR3 sequences, 28% seen once. Sample: blood. The receptors here all came from a woman aged 25 to 39 in good health.

About this clonotype: It differs at one base from a far larger clone, so likely a read error. This chain uses TRBV12-3 or TRBV12-4 with TRBJ1-2; 7 nucleotides match TRBD1. This CDR3 has 13 residues. The chain's CDR3 is CAGSPGQFYGYTF. Written as DNA, the CDR3 is TGTGCCGGCAGCCCGGGACAGTTCTATGGCTACACCTTC.

This sequence joins TRBV12-3 or TRBV12-4 and TRBJ1-2; D unresolved. Trimming removed 6 bases from V and 7 bases from J, with 15 bases in between. The CDR3 loop spans 13 amino acids. The CDR3 DNA reads TGTGCCAGCAGGGTTGGACTCCTGGCTGGCTACACCTTC. Translating gives CASRVGLLAGYTF.

This clonotype turned up a few times. This chain connects TRBV7-2 to TRBJ2-2; the D gene is possibly TRBD2 (5 bases). Trimming took 4 bases from V and 5 from J, leaving 14 bases between them. Germline CDR1 SGHTA, CDR2 FQGNSA. This CDR3 is 15 amino acids long. This chain's CDR3 is CASSSEGLGTGELFF. Written as DNA, the CDR3 is TGTGCCAGCAGCTCCGAGGGTCTGGGGACCGGGGAGCTGTTTTTT.

The table lists this clonotype with a few counts. The V call is TRBV7-2, the J call TRBJ1-5; TRBD1 aligns across 7 bases. Germline V gene data show CDR1 as SGHTA and CDR2 as FQGNSA. This CDR3 has 15 amino acids. Losses at the gene ends were 4 bases for V and 7 bases for J; bases not matched to a gene: 10. CDR3 sequence (DNA): TGTGCCAGCAGCTCGGCCCCTACAGGGGCGCAGCCCCAGCATTTT. This gives the protein CASSSAPTGAQPQHF.

DNA for the CDR3: TGTGCCAGCAGTTACTTAGGCTACTACGAGCAGTACTTC. Translation gives CASSYLGYYEQYF. This rearrangement joins TRBV6-2 or TRBV6-3 to TRBJ2-7, with no clear D. The V and J ends lost 1 base and 3 bases respectively, with 7 bases between them. The CDR3 is 13 residues long. Germline values: CDR1 MNHEY, CDR2 SVGEGT.

This clonotype came up a few times. The rearrangement uses TRBV7-2 and TRBJ2-3, with TRBD2 as a possible D gene (5 bases). CDR1 and CDR2 (germline): SGHTA, FQGNSA. V lost 1 base to trimming and J lost 10 bases, with 15 bases between them. This CDR3 region has 14 residues. CDR3: CASSLDVWGSAQYF. The CDR3 DNA is TGTGCCAGCAGCTTAGATGTGTGGGGTAGCGCGCAGTATTTT. The full variable domain, its missing parts supplied by reference TRBV7-2 and TRBJ2-3, is GAGVSQSPSNKVTEKGKDVELRCDPISGHTALYWYRQSLGQGLEFLIYFQGNSAPDKSGLPSDRFSAERTGGSVSTLTIQRTQQEDSAVYLCASSLDVWGSAQYFGPGTRLTVL.

The chain is built from TRBV5-5 and TRBJ1-5, with D unresolved. V was cut by 5 bases and J by 4 bases, with 10 bases left in between. The CDR3 contains 13 residues. Germline CDR1 SGHKS, CDR2 YYEKEE (reference sequence). The CDR3 loop reads CASSKLGNQPQHF. The DNA for the CDR3 is TGTGCCAGCAGTAAACTGGGGAATCAGCCCCAGCATTTT.

This clonotype was counted a few times. The chain recombines TRBV5-6 with TRBJ1-1; weak D call: TRBD1 (6 bases). The CDR3 is 15 amino acids. The germline V and J ends were trimmed by 3 bases and 0 bases, with 12 bases remaining between them. CDR1 and CDR2 (germline): SGHDT, YYEEEE. The CDR3 DNA reads TGTGCCAGCAGCTCGACAGGACTTCTGAACACTGAAGCTTTCTTT. The encoded protein is CASSSTGLLNTEAFF.

The genes are TRBV6-5 and TRBJ1-2; 7 bases align to TRBD1. Trimming cost V 5 bases and J 0 bases; bases outside gene matches: 6. Germline V CDR1 and CDR2: MNHEY, SVGAGI. CDR3 size: 15 residues. CDR3 sequence reads: CASSTRDSPNYGYTF. CDR3 nucleotides: TGTGCCAGCAGTACCCGGGACAGTCCTAACTATGGCTACACCTTC.

This clonotype was seen just once. The chain joins TRBV5-1 to TRBJ1-4, with D unclear. With 0 bases removed from V and 0 bases from J, the gap between germline ends came to 12 bases. The length of the CDR3 is 17 residues. The germline V gene encodes CDR1 SGHRS and CDR2 YFSETQ. The CDR3 region is CASSLGRTVATNEKLFF. Written as DNA, the CDR3 is TGCGCCAGCAGCTTGGGACGGACGGTTGCAACTAATGAAAAACTGTTTTTT.

This clonotype occurred many times. V is TRBV5-1 and J is TRBJ2-1, with D perhaps matching TRBD1 (5 bases). Per the germline V gene, CDR1 is SGHRS and CDR2 is YFSETQ. The CDR3 is 13 residues long. The V and J ends lost 1 base and 6 bases respectively, with 8 bases between them. The CDR3 DNA reads TGCGCCAGCAGCTTGTGGGGCGCCAATGAGCAGTTCTTC. Amino acids: CASSLWGANEQFF.

V is TRBV24-1 and J is TRBJ2-5; 8 bases agree with TRBD1. Germline V gene data show CDR1 as KGHDR and CDR2 as SFDVKD. The V gene end was trimmed by 7 bases and the J gene end by 7 bases; junction bases not matched to a gene: 13. The CDR3 loop spans 15 amino acids. CDR3 residues: CATSDPGQEERTQYF. The CDR3 DNA is TGTGCCACCAGCGACCCGGGACAGGAGGAGCGGACCCAGTACTTC.

This clonotype was detected many times. The chain recombines TRBV5-1 with TRBJ2-4; D possibly corresponds to TRBD1 (7 bases). Per the germline V gene, CDR1 is SGHRS and CDR2 is YFSETQ. The germline V and J ends were trimmed by 0 bases and 8 bases, with 12 bases remaining between them. The CDR3 extends over 14 amino acids. This CDR3 is CASSLAGRGDIQYF. The CDR3 DNA reads TGCGCCAGCAGCTTGGCGGGCAGGGGGGACATTCAGTACTTC.

This clonotype was seen a few times. V usage is TRBV2 and J usage is TRBJ1-2, with unresolved D. Per germline, CDR1 SNHLY and CDR2 FYNNEI. This CDR3 contains 13 residues. V shed 7 bases and J shed 8 bases, with 17 bases lying between them. The CDR3 DNA reads as TGTGCCAGCACCCAGCAGAAAATTGAAGGCTACACCTTC. Amino acids: CASTQQKIEGYTF.

This clonotype was counted between two and nine times. The chain recombines TRBV2 with TRBJ1-2; D is possibly TRBD1 (5 bases). The CDR3 contains 13 residues. Trimming took off 7 bases at V and 7 bases at J, with 16 bases between the two ends. Per germline, CDR1 SNHLY and CDR2 FYNNEI. The CDR3 nucleotides read TGTGCCAGCACGTTCAGAGGGACCAGTGGCTACACCTTC. Its protein is CASTFRGTSGYTF.

This clonotype was seen many times. The V call is TRBV2, the J call TRBJ2-5, with D possibly being TRBD2 (6 bases). CDR1 and CDR2 from the germline V gene are SNHLY and FYNNEI. This CDR3 spans 14 amino acids. Trimming cost V 7 bases and J 4 bases, with 16 bases left between them. CDR3 in DNA: TGTGCCAGCATTCCAGCGGGTGTTGGAGAGACCCAGTACTTC. It specifies CASIPAGVGETQYF. Using reference TRBV2 and TRBJ2-5 for the parts outside the CDR3, the full variable domain is EPEVTQTPSHQVTQMGQEVILRCVPISNHLYFYWYRQILGQKVEFLVSFYNNEISEKSEIFDDQFSVERPDGSNFTLKIRSTKLEDSAMYFCASIPAGVGETQYFGPGTRLLVL.

The genes are TRBV6-5 and TRBJ2-1, with D perhaps TRBD1 (6 bases). This CDR3 contains 14 residues. The ends were cut back, 4 bases at V and 10 bases at J, with 17 bases in the middle. CDR1 is MNHEY and CDR2 is SVGAGI in the germline V gene. CDR3 bases: TGTGCCAGCAGTTCCCCCGGCAGGGGAAAGGAGCAGTTCTTC. Its translation: CASSSPGRGKEQFF.

This clonotype was counted between two and nine times. The V and J genes are TRBV7-9 and TRBJ2-1; D unclear. Germline CDR1 SEHNR, CDR2 FQNEAQ (reference sequence). This CDR3 comprises 13 residues. Deletions cut 0 bases from V and 6 bases from J, with 6 bases between. CDR3 residues: CASSLASSNEQFF. In DNA form, the CDR3 reads TGTGCCAGCAGCTTAGCTAGCAGCAATGAGCAGTTCTTC. Drawing the rest from reference TRBV7-9 and TRBJ2-1, the complete variable domain is DTGVSQNPRHKITKRGQNVTFRCDPISEHNRLYWYRQTLGQGPEFLTYFQNEAQLEKSRLLSDRFSAERPKGSFSTLEIQRTEQGDSAMYLCASSLASSNEQFFGPGTRLTVL.

This clonotype was counted a few times. An end of the junction does not agree with germline; a read error may underlie this. The chain recombines TRBV12-3 or TRBV12-4 with TRBJ2-1, with D tentatively TRBD2 (6 bases). The CDR3 contains 18 residues. The CDR3 protein is CASITRSSDSTSYNGQFF. The CDR3 nucleotides are TGTGCCAGCATCACCAGATCTAGCGACTCAACCTCCTACAATGGGCAGTTCTTC.

In its sample, this clonotype was seen many times. The DNA for the CDR3 is TGCAGCGCCGGGGGCCTACTAGCCAAAAACATTCAGTACTTC. Protein product: CSAGGLLAKNIQYF. V usage is TRBV20-1 and J usage is TRBJ2-4; D is possibly TRBD1 or TRBD2 (6 bases each). Germline CDR1 is DFQATT and CDR2 is SNEGSKA (reference sequence). The CDR3 consists of 14 residues.

This clonotype was seen at least ten times. The chain recombines TRBV12-3 or TRBV12-4 with TRBJ2-4; D possibly corresponds to TRBD1 (6 bases). This CDR3 has 12 residues. V lost 2 bases and J 9 bases, leaving 8 bases between the germline ends. The CDR3 nucleotides read TGTGCCAGCAGTTTACAGGGGAGCATTCAGTACTTC. Its translation: CASSLQGSIQYF.

This clonotype appeared a few times. The chain carries TRBV4-1 and TRBJ2-5; D remains unclear. The end of the DNA is better explained by TRBJ2-7, so the J call may be wrong. Germline CDR1 MGHRA, CDR2 YSYEKL. CDR3 length: 16 residues. The CDR3 sequence: CASSRLWLDGAYEQYF. The DNA for the CDR3 is TGCGCCAGCAGCCGTTTATGGCTTGATGGCGCCTACGAGCAGTACTTC.

A note on this clonotype: A much more abundant neighbour one base away suggests this may be a read error. This chain joins TRBV6-2 or TRBV6-3 and TRBJ2-5, with 8 bases lining up with TRBD2. The CDR3 totals 12 residues. Germline V lookup: CDR1 MNHEY, CDR2 SVGEGT. With V trimmed by 0 bases and J by 13 bases, 4 bases remained unmatched. CDR3 DNA sequence: TGTGCCAGCAGTTACTCGTCACGGGAGGGGTACTTC. Protein: CASSYSSREGYF.

The CDR3 bases are TGTGCCAGCAGCAATGAGTTGAACACTGAAGCTTTCTTT. It yields the protein CASSNELNTEAFF. The chain joins TRBV6-5 to TRBJ1-1; D is unresolved. Trimming cost V 6 bases and J 0 bases, with 8 bases left between them. CDR3 size: 13 residues. The germline V gene encodes CDR1 MNHEY and CDR2 SVGAGI.

This clonotype has a count of ten or more. The rearrangement joins TRBV7-2 to TRBJ2-3; D unresolved. The CDR3 length is 13 residues. Germline assignment: CDR1 SGHTA and CDR2 FQGNSA. V lost 6 bases, J lost 2 bases, and 9 bases lay in between. The CDR3 protein is CASRFRLTDTQYF. The CDR3 DNA reads TGTGCCAGCAGGTTTCGGCTCACAGATACGCAGTATTTT.

This clonotype was seen many times. J is TRBJ2-1 and V is TRBV20-1, with 14 bases fitting TRBD2. The germline V gene has CDR1 DFQATT and CDR2 SNEGSKA (reference sequence). The CDR3 length is 17 residues. The ends lost 5 bases at V and 0 bases at J; junction bases unmatched: 6. CDR3 in DNA: TGCAGTGCTTCTTGGACTAGCGGGGGGTTCTCCTACAATGAGCAGTTCTTC. Protein sequence: CSASWTSGGFSYNEQFF.